The table lists the clone carrying this T cell receptor (beta chain) with many counts. Antigen specificity is unknown. This entry comes from a study of early T cells in non-severe SARS-CoV-2 infection. On the study more broadly: Sequenced material consisted of bulk RNA (from unsorted whole blood), and chains were unpaired.

Whole-study findings and limits: VDJdb matching, biased toward anti-spike CD8 responses, missed private and CD4 specificities.

The CDR3 length is 14 residues. The V gene lost 3 bases and the J gene lost 1 base, with 9 bases spanning the gap. Germline CDR1 is SGHTA and CDR2 is FQGNSA. The TCR library protocol was used to attach unique molecular identifiers. These identifiers were attached to individual cDNA molecules. From the 5' RACE reads, TCRdb called clonotypes with MiXCR, one entry per CDR3 protein. The repertoire holds approximately 40,000 distinct CDR3 sequences, with around 6.5% as singletons. The V gene is TRBV7-2, the J gene TRBJ2-5; D remains ambiguous. Sequencing used whole blood, obtained at baseline. The sequence was collected from an adult who was a healthcare worker with PCR-confirmed SARS-CoV-2 infection or an uninfected control (not recorded which). The CDR3 bases are TGTGCCAGCAGCTTCTTGAACAGCCAAGAGACCCAGTACTTC. Translating it yields CASSFLNSQETQYF.